This TCR beta chain appears in the sequencing data of a study of CD8 T cells in Susac syndrome. Germline V gene data show CDR1 as SEHNR and CDR2 as FQNEAQ (reference sequence). V gave up 0 bases and J gave up 9 bases, with 11 bases separating them. The CDR3 sequence is 13 residues long. With random hexamers, about 0.45 to 1 ug RNA was reverse transcribed. Using its own MiXCR run on the immunoSEQ multiplex PCR reads, TCRdb lists one record per CDR3 protein. The data show roughly 130,000 distinct CDR3 sequences, nearly 95% seen once. This rearrangement joins TRBV7-9 to TRBJ1-2; D is uncertain. The sequencing sample was made of CD4+ T cells from PBMCs. This clonotype was obtained from a human donor in good health. CDR3 DNA: TGTGCCAGCAGCTTAGCCGAATGGGGAAGCTACACCTTC. It yields the protein CASSLAEWGSYTF.